The T cell receptor beta chain described here comes from a study of cytomegalovirus exposure and HLA in healthy donors. Study summary: Among approximately 390 genotyped donors, roughly 80% fell in the Caucasian-associated ancestry cluster.

Study-level results: Later, TCR association rates were found to vary by HLA locus, highest for DRB1 and lowest for HLA-C.

V was clipped by 0 bases and J by 12 bases; unmatched bases: 11. The germline CDR1 and CDR2 sequences are SQVTM and ANQGSEA. The CDR3 contains 14 residues. Primers for the PCR totalled 60 Vbeta and 13 Jbeta. Method: immunoSEQ multiplex PCR; TCRdb's copy keeps in-frame clones and lacks some. Among 90,000 or so clones listed, nearly 70% were seen once. With regard to this clone: Its antigen is currently unknown.

The genes are TRBV29-1 and TRBJ2-1; 7 bases fit TRBD1. Sequenced material: PBMCs. This receptor was obtained from a woman in her fifties or sixties in good health and CMV-seropositive. The CDR3: CSVEEPNPNRGQFF. In DNA form, the CDR3 reads TGCAGCGTTGAAGAACCTAACCCCAACAGGGGGCAGTTCTTC.